The 21 T cell receptor beta chains below were found in one sample sequenced in a study of blood T cell repertoires in COVID-19 (dated by TCRdb to 2018 to 2020). Libraries were prepared through the immunoSEQ multiplex PCR assay. TCRdb took this table from immuneACCESS and kept in-frame rearrangements with V and J called. Such tables lack part of the clones; where checked against another copy, unresolved V genes explain under half of the gap, and the rest is unexplained. The sample profile shows 150,000 to 180,000 clones; over 60% of them were found once. The ten largest clones add up to about 4% of the sample. The sequencing sample was made of peripheral blood. The receptors come from an elderly woman with acute or convalescent COVID-19.

The V call is TRBV7-2, the J call TRBJ1-4, with 7 bases aligning to TRBD1. V shed 5 bases, J shed 5 bases, and the junction held 8 bases outside the gene matches. CDR3 length: 15 residues. Germline CDR1 reads SGHTA; CDR2 reads FQGNSA. The CDR3 sequence is CASSPGDRPNEKLFF. CDR3 in DNA: TGTGCCAGCAGCCCAGGGGACAGACCCAATGAAAAACTGTTTTTT.

The rearrangement joins TRBV6-6 to TRBJ1-1; maybe TRBD1 (6 bases). The CDR3 loop spans 16 amino acids. With 5 bases removed from V and 1 base from J, the gap between germline ends came to 17 bases. Germline CDR1 is MNHNY and CDR2 is SVGAGI (reference sequence). CDR3 in DNA: TGTGCCAGCAGTCACGGGGGGAGGGGGAAGAACACTGAAGCTTTCTTT. Its translation is CASSHGGRGKNTEAFF.

The chain is built from TRBV3-1 (or the pseudogene TRBV3-2) and TRBJ1-2, with D uncertain. The CDR3 spans 15 residues. Germline V gives CDR1 LGHDT, CDR2 YNNKEL (reference sequence). Trimming took 0 bases from V and 0 from J, leaving 8 bases between them. The CDR3 region is CASSQDLSANYGYTF. The CDR3 nucleotides are TGTGCCAGCAGCCAAGATCTGTCAGCTAACTATGGCTACACCTTC.

The chain links TRBV18 to TRBJ1-1, with D perhaps matching TRBD1 (5 bases). V was cut by 1 base and J by 0 bases, with 12 bases left in between. There are 16 residues in the CDR3. Germline assignment: CDR1 KGHSH and CDR2 LQKENI. The CDR3 loop reads CASSPRGTVMNTEAFF. The CDR3 DNA sequence: TGTGCCAGCTCACCACGCGGGACGGTGATGAACACTGAAGCTTTCTTT.

The chain recombines TRBV6-2 or TRBV6-3 with TRBJ1-5, with 11 bases matching TRBD1. The V gene end was trimmed by 2 bases and the J gene end by 7 bases; junction bases not matched to a gene: 10. Germline V gene sequence: CDR1 MNHEY, CDR2 SVGEGT. This CDR3 has 17 residues. CDR3 amino acids: CASSYEMGQGGMQPQHF. The CDR3 nucleotides are TGTGCCAGCAGTTACGAGATGGGACAGGGGGGCATGCAGCCCCAGCATTTT.

The chain uses TRBV14 and TRBJ2-7, with 8 bases lining up with TRBD2. The CDR3 has 15 amino acids. Germline V gene sequence: CDR1 SGHDN, CDR2 FVKESK. The V gene end was trimmed by 1 base and the J gene end by 1 base; junction bases not matched to a gene: 3. For the CDR3, the DNA is TGTGCCAGCAGCCAAGGGACTAGCCTTTCCTACGAGCAGTACTTC. Amino acid sequence: CASSQGTSLSYEQYF.

The rearrangement joins TRBV7-9 to TRBJ2-1, with TRBD2 matching 10 bases. V trimming: 0 bases; J trimming: 8 bases; junction bases outside the gene matches: 4. The V gene's germline CDR1 is SEHNR and CDR2 FQNEAQ (reference sequence). This CDR3 contains 15 residues. In nucleotides, the CDR3 is TGTGCCAGCAGCTTAGCGCTCACTAGCGGGGATGAGCAGTTCTTC. Residues: CASSLALTSGDEQFF.

The rearrangement uses TRBV12-5 and TRBJ1-1; 8 bases match TRBD1. The CDR3 consists of 16 residues. Looked up from germline, CDR1 is LGHNT and CDR2 is FRNRAP. J was trimmed by 1 base and V by 6 bases; bases with no gene match: 10. The CDR3 region is CASGRSQGASNTEAFF. CDR3 sequence (DNA): TGTGCTAGTGGACGATCGCAGGGGGCATCGAACACTGAAGCTTTCTTT.

The gene calls are TRBV15 and TRBJ1-1; TRBD1 might be the D (6 bases). Germline loops: CDR1 LNHNV, CDR2 YYDKDF (reference sequence). The CDR3 consists of 20 residues. V was clipped by 0 bases and J by 3 bases, with 26 bases between them. The CDR3 region is CATSRDGTRDWISGDTEAFF. The CDR3 nucleotides read TGTGCCACCAGCAGAGACGGGACCAGGGATTGGATATCAGGGGACACTGAAGCTTTCTTT. Full variable domain (missing parts from reference TRBV15 and TRBJ1-1): DAMVIQNPRYQVTQFGKPVTLSCSQTLNHNVMYWYQQKSSQAPKLLFHYYDKDFNNEADTPDNFQSRRPNTSFCFLDIRSPGLGDTAMYLCATSRDGTRDWISGDTEAFFGQGTRLTVV.

The chain uses TRBV4-2 and TRBJ2-1, with a possible D match to TRBD2 (5 bases). The germline CDR1 and CDR2 sequences are LGHNA and YNFKEQ. V gave up 2 bases and J gave up 9 bases, with 17 bases separating them. This CDR3 spans 15 amino acids. CDR3 residues: CASSQSGTLYGEQFF. The CDR3 DNA is TGTGCCAGCAGCCAATCGGGAACATTATATGGTGAGCAGTTCTTC.

This clone was detected many times. The chain combines TRBV13 with TRBJ2-7, with 12 bases aligning to TRBD2. Germline V gives CDR1 PRHDT, CDR2 FYEKMQ (reference sequence). The V segment lost 5 bases and the J segment 7 bases; nucleotides outside the gene matches: 15. The length of the CDR3 is 17 residues. CDR3 in amino acids: CASSPSRTSGTYWEQYF. The CDR3, as DNA: TGTGCCAGCAGCCCAAGTCGGACTAGCGGGACTTATTGGGAGCAGTACTTC.

The genes are TRBV12-3 or TRBV12-4 and TRBJ2-3; no clear D. This CDR3 is built from 13 residues. Trimming pared 1 base from V and 1 base from J, leaving 3 bases between. The CDR3 region has the DNA TGTGCCAGCAGTTTAGTAGGCACAGATACGCAGTATTTT. Protein product: CASSLVGTDTQYF.

This chain joins TRBV7-6 and TRBJ2-1; TRBD2 matches at 9 bases. CDR1 and CDR2 from the germline V gene are SGHVS and FNYEAQ. The CDR3 length is 17 residues. Trimming took 5 bases from V and 10 from J; bases not matched to a gene: 18. The chain's CDR3 is CASSPGGGAGGPHEQFF. CDR3 DNA: TGTGCCAGCAGCCCCGGTGGGGGTGCGGGAGGGCCACACGAGCAGTTCTTC.

For the CDR3, the DNA is TGTGCCAGCAGTTTAACAGGGTATCAGCCCCAGCATTTT. As protein: CASSLTGYQPQHF. V and J are TRBV27 and TRBJ1-5, with D tentatively TRBD1 (6 bases). The V and J ends lost 2 bases and 5 bases respectively, with 7 bases between them. In germline, CDR1 is MNHEY, CDR2 SMNVEV (reference sequence). This CDR3 has 13 residues.

This clone appeared once. This chain joins TRBV10-2 and TRBJ2-7; a weak D match, TRBD2 (5 bases). The CDR3 sequence is 13 residues long. Trimming took off 3 bases at V and 3 bases at J, with 9 bases between the two ends. Germline CDR1 is WSHSY and CDR2 is SAAADI. DNA for the CDR3: TGCGCCAGCAGTGATCCTAGCAGCTACGAGCAGTACTTC. The encoded protein is CASSDPSSYEQYF.

This clone was observed once. The chain is built from TRBV10-2 and TRBJ2-2; 11 bases map to TRBD1. In germline, CDR1 is WSHSY, CDR2 SAAADI. This CDR3 spans 14 amino acids. V was clipped by 6 bases and J by 6 bases; unmatched bases: 3. This chain's CDR3 is CASRDRGLPGELFF. The CDR3 coding sequence is TGCGCCAGCAGGGACAGGGGGCTACCCGGGGAGCTGTTTTTT.

This clone was seen just once. V is TRBV15 and J is TRBJ1-6; 7 bases are shared with TRBD1. Germline-derived CDR1 and CDR2 are LNHNV and YYDKDF (reference sequence). V shed 3 bases, J shed 13 bases, and the junction held 12 bases outside the gene matches. The CDR3 runs to 15 residues. The CDR3 DNA reads TGTGCCACCAGCAGGGATAAACAGACAGGGAACCCCCTCCACTTT. Translation: CATSRDKQTGNPLHF.

The gene calls are TRBV7-2 and TRBJ2-5; TRBD1 might be the D (6 bases). The CDR3 length is 14 residues. V lost 5 bases to trimming and J lost 1 base, with 11 bases between them. The V gene's germline CDR1 is SGHTA and CDR2 FQGNSA. CDR3 sequence: CASSPGTTQETQYF. DNA for the CDR3: TGTGCCAGCAGCCCCGGGACAACCCAAGAGACCCAGTACTTC.

The chain joins TRBV10-3 to TRBJ1-1; TRBD1 agrees at 7 bases. The V gene's germline CDR1 is ENHRY and CDR2 SYGVKD. The CDR3 has 13 residues. V was pared by 7 bases and J by 6 bases, with 8 bases of the junction left unmatched. As DNA, the CDR3 is TGTGCCATCACAAGGGACAGTCAGGCTGAAGCTTTCTTT. Amino acids: CAITRDSQAEAFF.

The rearrangement joins TRBV5-1 to TRBJ2-7, with a tentative D call TRBD1 (6 bases). Trimming pared 0 bases from V and 2 bases from J, leaving 12 bases between. This CDR3 is built from 15 residues. Germline CDR1 is SGHRS and CDR2 is YFSETQ. The CDR3, as DNA: TGCGCCAGCAGCTTGGACAGGGATCGGGCCTACGAGCAGTACTTC. It is translated as CASSLDRDRAYEQYF.

The chain links TRBV7-2 to TRBJ2-1; 7 nucleotides match TRBD2. Trimming cost V 1 base and J 0 bases; bases outside gene matches: 6. The CDR3 totals 17 residues. Germline CDR1 SGHTA, CDR2 FQGNSA. The CDR3 is CASSLVSGLGSYNEQFF. Here the CDR3 DNA reads TGTGCCAGCAGCTTAGTATCTGGACTAGGCTCCTACAATGAGCAGTTCTTC.